The 17 T cell receptor beta chains listed next were all sequenced from one sample in a study of cytomegalovirus exposure and HLA in healthy donors. The study ran its PCR with 60 Vbeta and 13 Jbeta primers. Here immunoSEQ multiplex PCR was the method, and the copy in TCRdb shows in-frame clones only, minus some. Counted here are about 180,000 clones, just over 75% occurring once; the ten biggest clones make up less than 1.5%. The sequencing input was PBMCs. The source is a young man in good health and CMV-seronegative.

The chain is built from TRBV2 and TRBJ2-7, with 8 bases that match TRBD1. The trim removed 6 bases at V and 4 bases at J, leaving 2 bases unmatched. The germline gives CDR1 SNHLY, CDR2 FYNNEI. The CDR3 sequence is 12 residues long. CDR3 in amino acids: CASSGTGYEQYF. The CDR3 DNA reads TGTGCCAGCAGCGGGACAGGATACGAGCAGTACTTC.

J is TRBJ2-3 and V is TRBV5-1; 8 nucleotides align to TRBD2. The V and J ends lost 2 bases and 5 bases, in that order; junction bases with no gene match: 4. Germline V gives CDR1 SGHRS, CDR2 YFSETQ. The CDR3 covers 14 residues. The CDR3 sequence: CASSFSGDGDTQYF. The CDR3 nucleotides are TGCGCCAGCAGCTTTAGCGGGGATGGAGATACGCAGTATTTT.

The genes are TRBV5-6 and TRBJ1-2, with a tentative D call TRBD1 (5 bases). V dropped 2 bases and J dropped 5 bases, with 13 bases sitting between them. The CDR3 extends over 14 amino acids. The V gene's germline CDR1 is SGHDT and CDR2 YYEEEE. The CDR3 region is CASSLPGTAYGYTF. Here the CDR3 DNA reads TGTGCCAGCAGCTTACCGGGGACTGCGTATGGCTACACCTTC.

The V gene is TRBV5-6, the J gene TRBJ1-2; weak D call: TRBD1 (6 bases). Trimming removed 2 bases from V and 5 bases from J, with 13 bases in between. CDR1 and CDR2 (germline): SGHDT, YYEEEE. The CDR3 extends over 14 amino acids. CDR3 loop: CASSFQGSWYGYTF. The CDR3 nucleotides are TGTGCCAGCAGCTTTCAGGGGAGTTGGTATGGCTACACCTTC. Variable domain in full (rest from reference TRBV5-6 and TRBJ1-2): DAGVTQSPTHLIKTRGQQVTLRCSPKSGHDTVSWYQQALGQGPQFIFQYYEEEERQRGNFPDRFSGHQFPNYSSELNVNALLLGDSALYLCASSFQGSWYGYTFGSGTRLTVV.

The chain employs TRBV30 and TRBJ1-1; 9 nucleotides line up with TRBD1. The CDR3 spans 13 residues. The V and J ends lost 1 base and 7 bases, in that order; junction bases with no gene match: 4. The germline V gene encodes CDR1 GTSNPN and CDR2 SVGIG (reference sequence). Written as DNA, the CDR3 is TGTGCCTGGAGTGCACAGGGGGCGGGTGAAGCTTTCTTT. Translating gives CAWSAQGAGEAFF.

This chain connects TRBV18 to TRBJ2-5, with D perhaps TRBD2 (5 bases). The CDR3 loop spans 14 amino acids. Germline V gives CDR1 KGHSH, CDR2 LQKENI. Trimming took off 3 bases at V and 3 bases at J, with 11 bases between the two ends. DNA for the CDR3: TGTGCCAGCTCACCGGACTGGGCTAAAGAGACCCAGTACTTC. Translation: CASSPDWAKETQYF.

The chain has TRBV7-2 and TRBJ2-7; 7 nucleotides match TRBD2. The length of the CDR3 is 14 residues. The junction had 7 bases not matched to a gene; V was cut back by 3 bases and J by 5 bases. Per the germline V gene, CDR1 is SGHTA and CDR2 is FQGNSA. The CDR3 loop is CASSLVAGRDEQYF. The CDR3 DNA sequence: TGTGCCAGCAGCTTGGTAGCGGGTCGGGACGAGCAGTACTTC.

CDR3 region: CASRTGAETQYF. The CDR3, as DNA: TGTGCCAGCAGGACAGGGGCAGAGACCCAGTACTTC. This chain connects TRBV5-6 to TRBJ2-5; 8 bases line up with TRBD1. Germline assignment: CDR1 SGHDT and CDR2 YYEEEE. V lost 5 bases to trimming and J lost 4 bases; unmatched junction nucleotides: 1. The CDR3 extends over 12 amino acids.

The chain combines TRBV5-4 with TRBJ2-7, with 12 bases lining up with TRBD2. CDR1 and CDR2 from the germline V gene are SGHNT and YYREEE (reference sequence). V lost 6 bases and J lost 5; bases outside the gene matches: 6. This CDR3 has 14 amino acids. Written as DNA, the CDR3 is TGTGCCAGCACCGTGACTAGCGGGGGCCACGAGCAGTACTTC. Encoded protein: CASTVTSGGHEQYF.

This chain connects TRBV6-6 to TRBJ2-7; D is perhaps TRBD2 (6 bases). V was cut by 5 bases and J by 2 bases, with 10 bases left in between. Germline V gene data show CDR1 as MNHNY and CDR2 as SVGAGI (reference sequence). This CDR3 contains 13 residues. CDR3 region: CASSQGTAYEQYF. CDR3 in DNA: TGTGCCAGCAGTCAAGGGACTGCCTACGAGCAGTACTTC.

Notes on this clone: Other DNA sequences in this specimen translate into the identical CDR3. The chain has TRBV5-6 and TRBJ1-2, with 10 positions matching TRBD1. The V gene end was trimmed by 0 bases and the J gene end by 4 bases; junction bases not matched to a gene: 6. Germline V lookup: CDR1 SGHDT, CDR2 YYEEEE. The CDR3 sequence is 16 residues long. The CDR3, as DNA: TGTGCCAGCAGCTTGGCCGGGGGACAGGGGATCTATGGCTACACCTTC. Translation: CASSLAGGQGIYGYTF. The entire variable domain, with the rest obtained from reference TRBV5-6 and TRBJ1-2, is as follows: DAGVTQSPTHLIKTRGQQVTLRCSPKSGHDTVSWYQQALGQGPQFIFQYYEEEERQRGNFPDRFSGHQFPNYSSELNVNALLLGDSALYLCASSLAGGQGIYGYTFGSGTRLTVV.

Points on this clone: This sample includes further DNA sequences coding for the same CDR3. In nucleotides, the CDR3 is TGTGCCAGCAGTTACGGGAGGGATAGCACTGAAGCTTTCTTT. Protein: CASSYGRDSTEAFF. V is TRBV6-5 and J is TRBJ1-1; D gene uncertain. The CDR3 has 14 residues. Per the germline V gene, CDR1 is MNHEY and CDR2 is SVGAGI. The V end was cut by 2 bases, the J end by 4 bases, with 11 bases between.

Of note for this clone: At one boundary the junction diverges from the germline segment, which might be a read error. The chain combines TRBV7-7 with TRBJ2-5; tentative D call: TRBD2 (5 bases). CDR1 is SSHAT and CDR2 is FNYEAQ in the germline V gene (reference sequence). The CDR3 contains 15 residues. Here the CDR3 reads CASSAAGPREETQYF. The CDR3, as DNA: TGTGCTAGCAGCGCGGCGGGCCCACGGGAAGAGACCCAGTACTTC.

This clone was counted only a few times. V gene TRBV13 combines with J gene TRBJ1-1, with TRBD1 as a possible D gene (6 bases). Germline-derived CDR1 and CDR2 are PRHDT and FYEKMQ (reference sequence). V lost 4 bases, J lost 10 bases, and 16 bases lay in between. The CDR3 runs 13 residues. In DNA, the CDR3 is TGTGCCAGCAGCTATTCCCAGGGGTATAGAGCTTTCTTT. It is translated as CASSYSQGYRAFF.

The chain joins TRBV7-8 to TRBJ2-7; 8 positions match TRBD2. The CDR3 is 14 residues long. Losses at the gene ends were 5 bases for V and 6 bases for J; bases not matched to a gene: 9. The germline V gene encodes CDR1 SGHVS and CDR2 FQNEAQ. In DNA, the CDR3 is TGTGCCAGCAGCCCCCAGCGGGAGTTCGCCGAGCAGTACTTC. Protein sequence: CASSPQREFAEQYF.

CDR3 in DNA: TGTGCCATCAGCCCTGGCGTGGAGATCGGAGGCTACACCTTC. Translating gives CAISPGVEIGGYTF. The rearrangement uses TRBV10-3 and TRBJ1-2; the D is unclear. Germline CDR1 ENHRY, CDR2 SYGVKD. Trimming took 6 bases from V and 8 from J, leaving 19 bases between them. This CDR3 has 14 residues.

V and J are TRBV30 and TRBJ1-5; D possibly corresponds to TRBD1 (5 bases). The CDR3 has 15 residues. Germline CDR1 is GTSNPN and CDR2 is SVGIG (reference sequence). V shed 3 bases and J shed 3 bases, with 15 bases lying between them. The CDR3 protein is CAWSNPGLSNQPQHF. The CDR3 nucleotides are TGTGCCTGGAGCAATCCGGGACTATCCAATCAGCCCCAGCATTTT.